These 10 T cell receptor beta chains were all obtained from the same sample, sequenced in a study of blood T cell repertoires in COVID-19 (TCRdb year 2020). The library was prepared using the immunoSEQ multiplex PCR assay. The table was pulled from immuneACCESS by TCRdb, which kept in-frame rearrangements only. Such tables lose some clones; where checked, under half of the loss comes from unresolved V genes, and the rest has no known cause. The sample table contains some 30,000 clones; only one count was recorded for roughly 89% of them. About 45% of the sample rests with the top ten. Specimen: peripheral blood. Every receptor here comes from a human donor with acute or convalescent COVID-19. The donor label of this sample is uncertain.

The chain has TRBV5-4 and TRBJ2-3; possibly TRBD1 for D (5 bases). CDR3 length equals 14 residues. Germline lookup yields CDR1 SGHNT and CDR2 YYREEE (reference sequence). The V end was cut by 2 bases, the J end by 4 bases, with 11 bases between. The CDR3 loop is CASSLRTKADTQYF. The CDR3 region has the DNA TGTGCCAGCAGCTTACGGACAAAAGCAGATACGCAGTATTTT.

The gene calls are TRBV5-6 and TRBJ1-2; TRBD1 might be the D (5 bases). The CDR3 extends over 14 amino acids. Trimming removed 0 bases at V and 4 bases at J, with 10 bases between. CDR1 is SGHDT and CDR2 is YYEEEE in the germline V gene. The CDR3 loop is CASSLGPGGYGYTF. CDR3 nucleotides: TGTGCCAGCAGCTTGGGACCCGGGGGCTATGGCTACACCTTC.

The CDR3 sequence: CASNRGASMTDTQYF. Written as DNA, the CDR3 is TGTGCCAGCAACAGGGGAGCTAGCATGACAGATACGCAGTATTTT. V and J are TRBV5-4 and TRBJ2-3, with 7 bases matching TRBD1. The CDR3 runs to 15 residues. Germline V gene lookup returns CDR1 SGHNT and CDR2 YYREEE (reference sequence). Losses at the gene ends were 6 bases for V and 3 bases for J; bases not matched to a gene: 10.

The chain has TRBV20-1 and TRBJ1-2; no clear D gene. The germline V gene encodes CDR1 DFQATT and CDR2 SNEGSKA (reference sequence). The CDR3 spans 11 residues. With 3 bases removed from V and 2 bases from J, the gap between germline ends came to 4 bases. The CDR3 loop is CSASRNYGYTF. CDR3 bases: TGCAGTGCTAGCAGAAACTATGGCTACACCTTC.

This clone is a singleton in its sample. The V and J genes are TRBV12-5 and TRBJ1-3; D remains ambiguous. The germline CDR1 and CDR2 sequences are LGHNT and FRNRAP. This CDR3 comprises 11 residues. V was cut by 1 base and J by 7 bases, with 2 bases left in between. CDR3 region: CASGLANTIYF. The CDR3 DNA reads as TGTGCTAGTGGTTTGGCGAACACCATATATTTT.

The V and J genes are TRBV3-1 (or the pseudogene TRBV3-2) and TRBJ2-5; 7 bases match TRBD2. V was clipped by 1 base and J by 2 bases; unmatched bases: 4. Germline CDR1 LGHDT, CDR2 YNNKEL (reference sequence). This CDR3 is built from 15 residues. CDR3 sequence: CASSQAWGGQETQYF. CDR3 in DNA: TGTGCCAGCAGCCAAGCATGGGGGGGGCAAGAGACCCAGTACTTC.

The chain uses TRBV19 and TRBJ2-7; D gene unclear. The V and J ends lost 0 bases and 3 bases respectively, with 6 bases between them. The CDR3 spans 13 residues. CDR1 is LNHDA, CDR2 SQIVND, per germline (reference sequence). The CDR3 DNA is TGTGCCAGTAGTATAGATACAGACTACGAGCAGTACTTC. Protein product: CASSIDTDYEQYF.

The chain's CDR3 is CATSDPGTALQETQYF. Here the CDR3 DNA reads TGTGCCACCAGTGACCCCGGGACAGCGCTCCAAGAGACCCAGTACTTC. The rearrangement joins TRBV24-1 to TRBJ2-5; TRBD1 aligns across 7 bases. The V gene end was trimmed by 4 bases and the J gene end by 1 base; junction bases not matched to a gene: 8. The CDR3 has 16 amino acids. In germline, CDR1 is KGHDR, CDR2 SFDVKD.

CDR3: CASSSSGGASQIQYF. CDR3 nucleotide sequence: TGTGCCAGCAGCTCTAGCGGGGGGGCTTCGCAAATTCAGTACTTC. The J gene is TRBJ2-4, the V gene TRBV3-1 (or the pseudogene TRBV3-2); 12 bases match TRBD2. CDR1 is LGHDT, CDR2 YNNKEL, per germline (reference sequence). The CDR3 sequence is 15 residues long. Trimming removed 5 bases from V and 10 bases from J; junction bases left unmatched: 9.

This rearrangement joins TRBV18 to TRBJ2-1, with D tentatively TRBD1 (6 bases). Trimming left V 2 bases short and J 2 bases short, with 13 bases between. CDR3 length equals 16 residues. Germline V lookup: CDR1 KGHSH, CDR2 LQKENI. DNA for the CDR3: TGTGCCAGCTCACCAAAACCAGGACAGACCTACAATGAGCAGTTCTTC. It encodes CASSPKPGQTYNEQFF.